One sample yielded the 25 T cell receptor beta chains listed below, sequenced in a study of immune characteristics of hereditary and idiopathic chronic pancreatitis. The assay was immunoSEQ multiplex PCR, and TCRdb's table has in-frame clones only and misses some. The sample holds roughly 13,000 clones, about 70% seen once. The pancreas tissue came from patients undergoing total pancreatectomy with islet autotransplantation. The sample taken for sequencing was pancreas tissue with hereditary chronic pancreatitis. Every receptor here comes from a human donor with chronic pancreatitis.

V is TRBV25-1 and J is TRBJ1-1; no clear D. The germline V gene has CDR1 MGHDK and CDR2 SYGVNS. V was shortened by 7 bases and J by 2 bases, with 5 bases between the two germline ends. The CDR3 has 11 amino acids. The CDR3 here is CASTVNTEAFF. The CDR3 DNA is TGTGCCAGCACTGTCAACACTGAAGCTTTCTTT.

V and J are TRBV6-2 or TRBV6-3 and TRBJ2-1; D is possibly TRBD2 (6 bases). The CDR3 contains 13 residues. Germline CDR1 and CDR2: MNHEY and SVGEGT. V gave up 2 bases and J gave up 8 bases, with 10 bases separating them. The CDR3 is CASSYGGTHEQFF. As DNA, the CDR3 is TGTGCCAGCAGTTACGGAGGGACCCATGAGCAGTTCTTC.

The V gene is TRBV5-6, the J gene TRBJ2-2; a possible D gene is TRBD2 (6 bases). This CDR3 contains 16 residues. Germline lookup yields CDR1 SGHDT and CDR2 YYEEEE. V was pared by 2 bases and J by 0 bases, with 11 bases between. DNA of the CDR3: TGTGCCAGCAGCTTCCGGGGGACCGCGAACACCGGGGAGCTGTTTTTT. This codes for CASSFRGTANTGELFF.

The chain is built from TRBV10-3 and TRBJ1-2; D call uncertain. V was cut by 3 bases and J by 4 bases, with 15 bases left in between. Germline CDR1 and CDR2: ENHRY and SYGVKD. The length of the CDR3 is 15 residues. CDR3 nucleotide sequence: TGTGCCATCAGTGACATCCGGCAGGACTCCTATGGCTACACCTTC. This translates into CAISDIRQDSYGYTF.

The rearrangement joins TRBV6-5 to TRBJ2-5; 8 positions agree with TRBD1. The CDR3 covers 15 residues. The germline CDR1 and CDR2 sequences are MNHEY and SVGAGI. V lost 6 bases and J lost 2; bases outside the gene matches: 8. CDR3 nucleotides: TGTGCCAGCAGATCTGACAGGGGCCTACAAGAGACCCAGTACTTC. Translating it yields CASRSDRGLQETQYF.

Here the CDR3 reads CASSLNGRGTDTQYF. Written as DNA, the CDR3 is TGTGCCAGCAGCTTGAATGGCAGGGGTACAGATACGCAGTATTTT. The rearrangement uses TRBV5-4 and TRBJ2-3, with D possibly matching TRBD1 (6 bases). Trimming took off 1 base at V and 3 bases at J, with 12 bases between the two ends. The CDR3 length is 15 residues. Germline CDR1 SGHNT, CDR2 YYREEE (reference sequence).

This chain joins TRBV9 and TRBJ2-1, with TRBD1 matching 7 bases. Germline CDR1 SGDLS, CDR2 YYNGEE. The V segment lost 0 bases and the J segment 7 bases; nucleotides outside the gene matches: 4. CDR3 length equals 14 residues. The CDR3: CASSVEGGWNEQFF. The CDR3 DNA follows: TGTGCCAGCAGCGTAGAAGGGGGCTGGAATGAGCAGTTCTTC.

This clone occurred once. The chain combines TRBV28 with TRBJ1-1; a weak D match, TRBD1 (6 bases). CDR1 MDHEN and CDR2 SYDVKM come from the germline V gene. The CDR3 sequence is 15 residues long. V gave up 5 bases and J gave up 4 bases, with 17 bases separating them. CDR3 amino acids: CASSPPITGITEAFF. The CDR3 region has the DNA TGTGCCAGCAGTCCACCCATCACAGGGATCACTGAAGCTTTCTTT.

J is TRBJ2-1 and V is TRBV7-9, with 8 bases identical to TRBD2. This CDR3 contains 15 residues. CDR1 is SEHNR, CDR2 FQNEAQ, per germline (reference sequence). J was trimmed by 8 bases and V by 5 bases; bases with no gene match: 11. CDR3 residues: CASSRDGTSGDEQFF. The CDR3 DNA reads TGTGCCAGCAGCAGAGACGGGACTAGTGGTGATGAGCAGTTCTTC.

The V gene is TRBV19, the J gene TRBJ2-3; 8 bases map to TRBD2. Germline CDR1 is LNHDA and CDR2 is SQIVND (reference sequence). V trimming: 10 bases; J trimming: 0 bases; junction bases outside the gene matches: 9. The CDR3 length is 15 residues. DNA for the CDR3: TGTGCCACCAAGTCCGCTAGCGGGAGCACAGATACGCAGTATTTT. This encodes CATKSASGSTDTQYF.

The CDR3 spells CASSIPGSPADTEAFF. CDR3 nucleotides: TGTGCCAGTAGTATCCCCGGAAGCCCAGCTGACACTGAAGCTTTCTTT. The chain couples TRBV19 to TRBJ1-1; D call uncertain. V shed 3 bases and J shed 3 bases, with 17 bases lying between them. The CDR3 is made up of 16 amino acids. The germline V gene has CDR1 LNHDA and CDR2 SQIVND (reference sequence). Variable domain in full (rest from reference TRBV19 and TRBJ1-1): DGGITQSPKYLFRKEGQNVTLSCEQNLNHDAMYWYRQDPGQGLRLIYYSQIVNDFQKGDIAEGYSVSREKKESFPLTVTSAQKNPTAFYLCASSIPGSPADTEAFFGQGTRLTVV.

CDR3 sequence reads: CASSSDRRNTEAFF. DNA of the CDR3: TGTGCCAGCAGCTCGGACAGGAGGAACACTGAAGCTTTCTTT. This rearrangement joins TRBV7-2 to TRBJ1-1, with 7 bases fitting TRBD1. V trimming: 4 bases; J trimming: 1 base; junction bases outside the gene matches: 3. The CDR3 consists of 14 residues. Germline assignment: CDR1 SGHTA and CDR2 FQGNSA.

This clone was detected once. This chain connects TRBV6-5 to TRBJ1-5; D perhaps matches TRBD1 (5 bases). Germline CDR1 MNHEY, CDR2 SVGAGI. The germline V and J ends were trimmed by 8 bases and 5 bases, with 7 bases remaining between them. The CDR3 extends over 11 amino acids. CDR3: CASEGDQPQHF. The CDR3 DNA sequence: TGTGCCAGCGAAGGGGATCAGCCCCAGCATTTT.

The gene calls are TRBV5-1 and TRBJ2-3, with 9 bases that match TRBD2. The V and J ends lost 4 bases and 3 bases, in that order; junction bases with no gene match: 3. There are 14 residues in the CDR3. Germline CDR1 reads SGHRS; CDR2 reads YFSETQ. CDR3 DNA sequence: TGCGCCAGCAGCAGGGGACTAGCAACAGATACGCAGTATTTT. This encodes CASSRGLATDTQYF.

The J gene is TRBJ2-7, the V gene TRBV4-1; D is perhaps TRBD2 (7 bases). This CDR3 spans 14 amino acids. V was trimmed by 1 base and J by 4 bases, leaving 11 bases between them. The V gene's germline CDR1 is MGHRA and CDR2 YSYEKL. The CDR3 DNA sequence: TGCGCCAGCAGCCAAGTCAGGGGACTATACGAGCAGTACTTC. It codes for CASSQVRGLYEQYF.

The chain uses TRBV3-1 (or the pseudogene TRBV3-2) and TRBJ1-5; 10 bases agree with TRBD1. This CDR3 has 18 amino acids. V was pared by 1 base and J by 0 bases, with 6 bases of the junction left unmatched. Germline V gene data show CDR1 as LGHDT and CDR2 as YNNKEL (reference sequence). Here the CDR3 reads CASSQGRDRGYSNQPQHF. In DNA form, the CDR3 reads TGTGCCAGCAGCCAAGGTAGGGACAGGGGATATAGCAATCAGCCCCAGCATTTT.

The genes are TRBV18 and TRBJ2-7, with D hard to call. V lost 2 bases and J 7 bases, leaving 9 bases between the germline ends. The V gene's germline CDR1 is KGHSH and CDR2 LQKENI. The length of the CDR3 is 12 residues. CDR3 sequence: CASSPGIEEQYF. The CDR3 bases are TGTGCCAGCTCACCAGGCATAGAAGAGCAGTACTTC.

Judged by abundance, this clone is medium-sized. This sequence joins TRBV24-1 and TRBJ2-2, with 9 bases that match TRBD1. CDR3 length: 15 amino acids. V was clipped by 6 bases and J by 0 bases; unmatched bases: 1. CDR1 is KGHDR, CDR2 SFDVKD, per germline. The CDR3 nucleotides read TGTGCCACCAGTCGGACAGGGGCGAACACCGGGGAGCTGTTTTTT. As protein: CATSRTGANTGELFF.

The genes are TRBV2 and TRBJ2-6; D is unresolved. This CDR3 is 14 amino acids long. CDR1 and CDR2 (germline): SNHLY, FYNNEI. Trimming took 3 bases from V and 4 from J, leaving 7 bases between them. The chain's CDR3 is CASSDRSGANVLTF. CDR3 in DNA: TGTGCCAGCAGTGACCGATCCGGGGCCAACGTCCTGACTTTC.

The genes are TRBV28 and TRBJ2-1, with unresolved D. V gave up 6 bases and J gave up 8 bases, with 14 bases separating them. This CDR3 has 13 amino acids. Germline CDR1 reads MDHEN; CDR2 reads SYDVKM. For the CDR3, the DNA is TGTGCCAGCAGCAACCCCACCTGGGATGAGCAGTTCTTC. Its protein product is CASSNPTWDEQFF.

V and J are TRBV3-1 (or the pseudogene TRBV3-2) and TRBJ2-3; tentatively, D is TRBD2 (6 bases). Trimming stripped 5 bases from V and 2 bases from J, with 17 bases between. Germline loops: CDR1 LGHDT, CDR2 YNNKEL (reference sequence). The CDR3 has 16 amino acids. The CDR3 reads CASSGEWTGDTDTQYF. The CDR3 nucleotides read TGTGCCAGCAGCGGCGAGTGGACGGGGGACACAGATACGCAGTATTTT.

This clone was observed a few times. Here the CDR3 reads CASSPARGTVNQPQHF. DNA of the CDR3: TGTGCCAGCAGTCCCGCCAGAGGGACCGTCAATCAGCCCCAGCATTTT. The genes are TRBV2 and TRBJ1-5, with TRBD1 as a possible D gene (5 bases). From germline, CDR1 is SNHLY and CDR2 FYNNEI. The CDR3 runs to 16 residues. Trimming cost V 5 bases and J 3 bases, with 17 bases left between them.

This clone showed up just once. The chain recombines TRBV5-6 with TRBJ2-3, with a weak D call TRBD1 (6 bases). The V and J ends lost 5 bases and 1 base respectively, with 8 bases between them. The CDR3 length is 13 residues. Per the germline V gene, CDR1 is SGHDT and CDR2 is YYEEEE. CDR3 sequence: CASRQGGTDTQYF. The CDR3 DNA reads TGTGCCAGCAGACAGGGCGGCACAGATACGCAGTATTTT.

The chain has TRBV4-1 and TRBJ2-7; D might be TRBD2 (5 bases). The length of the CDR3 is 13 residues. Deletions cut 4 bases from V and 2 bases from J, with 9 bases between. Germline assignment: CDR1 MGHRA and CDR2 YSYEKL. Here the CDR3 DNA reads TGCGCCAGCAGCCCCGGACTGGCCTACGAGCAGTACTTC. This codes for CASSPGLAYEQYF.

This chain joins TRBV7-2 and TRBJ2-3; D gene ambiguous. CDR3 length: 12 amino acids. CDR1 is SGHTA and CDR2 is FQGNSA in the germline V gene. V was cut by 5 bases and J by 2 bases, with 5 bases left in between. CDR3 protein: CASSTYTDTQYF. The CDR3 DNA sequence: TGTGCCAGCAGCACCTACACAGATACGCAGTATTTT.